This T cell receptor beta chain was profiled in a study of cytomegalovirus exposure and HLA in healthy donors. Of note for this clone: Antigen: not known.

PCR used 60 Vbeta primers and 13 Jbeta primers. Sequencing was performed with immunoSEQ multiplex PCR; in TCRdb, only in-frame clones are kept and a portion is missing. Of some 200,000 clones in the sample, 70% to 85% were seen once. Germline V gene lookup returns CDR1 SQVTM and CDR2 ANQGSEA. V gave up 1 base and J gave up 4 bases; unmatched junction bases: 10. This CDR3 is 15 amino acids long. Findings of the study overall: Most CMV-associated TCR beta chains were later found to appear HLA-restricted. Most TCR sequences were uncommon, yet certain public TCRs appeared in many donors.

Sequencing used PBMCs. This receptor was taken from a woman between 35 and 50 years old in good health and CMV-seronegative. The chain has TRBV29-1 and TRBJ2-7, with 7 bases matching TRBD2. This CDR3 is CSVEGVGGGLYEQYF. The CDR3 DNA reads TGCAGCGTTGAAGGTGTGGGGGGGGGTCTGTACGAGCAGTACTTC.